This record looks at one TCR beta chain sequence and its context. Germline CDR1 and CDR2: MNHEY and SMNVEV (reference sequence). The V segment lost 6 bases and the J segment 8 bases; nucleotides outside the gene matches: 11. The CDR3 consists of 15 residues. The record originates from a study of blood T cell repertoires in COVID-19. Across the whole study: The study drew acute and convalescent COVID-19 samples from the United States, Italy and Spain. From T cells, B-cell-depleted T cells, or PBMCs came the material, which was cDNA or gDNA.

As processed by the authors: Estimation of nucleated cell counts was performed using reference gene primer amplification. Some clones are missing from TCRdb's copy, which holds only in-frame ones; the method was immunoSEQ multiplex PCR. V and J calls and clone size are copied from that table; D and trimming were computed from the DNA. Of about 140,000 clones listed, roughly 90% are singletons. Sequenced input: peripheral blood. This TCR derives from a man aged 50 or older with active or convalescent COVID-19. This chain joins TRBV27 and TRBJ2-2; 8 bases align to TRBD1. The CDR3 spells CASSPRGRGRGELFF. The CDR3 region has the DNA TGTGCCAGCAGCCCCAGGGGCAGGGGGCGAGGGGAGCTGTTTTTT.